Listed here are 9 T cell receptor beta chains from one sample, sequenced in a study of T cell responses to AZD1222 COVID-19 vaccine. The data were produced by immunoSEQ multiplex PCR, yet TCRdb's version contains in-frame clones alone and is incomplete. The sample records around 100,000 clones, 80% to 90% being singletons. The sequencing used peripheral blood, collected on day 0 of AZD1222 vaccination. These receptors all come from an adult in good health.

CDR3 DNA sequence: TGTGCCTGGGGACAGGACGGCTACACCTTC. Residues: CAWGQDGYTF. The V and J genes are TRBV30 and TRBJ1-2; 7 bases line up with TRBD1. The germline CDR1 and CDR2 sequences are GTSNPN and SVGIG (reference sequence). The CDR3 contains 10 residues. The V segment lost 5 bases and the J segment 8 bases; nucleotides outside the gene matches: 2.

The genes are TRBV18 and TRBJ2-5; 11 positions match TRBD2. The V gene's germline CDR1 is KGHSH and CDR2 LQKENI. Germline trimming cut 5 bases from V and 3 bases from J; bases unmatched to any gene: 2. The CDR3 covers 14 residues. The CDR3 sequence: CASSSTSGEETQYF. The CDR3 DNA sequence: TGTGCCAGCTCATCGACTAGCGGGGAAGAGACCCAGTACTTC.

This rearrangement joins TRBV2 to TRBJ2-5, with TRBD2 matching over 9 bases. The length of the CDR3 is 17 residues. In germline, CDR1 is SNHLY, CDR2 FYNNEI. The ends lost 11 bases at V and 1 base at J; junction bases unmatched: 17. Written as DNA, the CDR3 is TGTGCCGGAGCAGATCCCGCGGAAGCGGGAGGCCAAGAGACCCAGTACTTC. Its protein product is CAGADPAEAGGQETQYF.

The V gene is TRBV19, the J gene TRBJ1-1; D is unresolved. The germline gives CDR1 LNHDA, CDR2 SQIVND (reference sequence). The V end lost 5 bases, the J end lost 1 base, and 11 bases lay between the germline ends. The CDR3 has 14 residues. CDR3 sequence: CASSLQTTNTEAFF. Here the CDR3 DNA reads TGTGCCAGTAGTCTTCAGACAACGAACACTGAAGCTTTCTTT.

The rearrangement links TRBV29-1 to TRBJ2-7; a weak D match, TRBD2 (6 bases). This CDR3 has 13 amino acids. Germline CDR1 is SQVTM and CDR2 is ANQGSEA. V lost 4 bases and J 1 base, leaving 11 bases between the germline ends. Here the CDR3 DNA reads TGCAGCGTTGGGCCCCGGGGGTCCTACGAGCAGTACTTC. Its translation: CSVGPRGSYEQYF.

The CDR3: CAISEKIGTDLTTNEKLFF. In DNA form, the CDR3 reads TGTGCCATCAGTGAGAAGATCGGTACAGATCTAACAACTAATGAAAAACTGTTTTTT. The V and J genes are TRBV10-3 and TRBJ1-4, with D uncertain. This CDR3 region has 19 residues. V was trimmed by 2 bases and J by 0 bases, leaving 19 bases between them. Germline CDR1 ENHRY, CDR2 SYGVKD.

CDR3 bases: TGTGCCAGCAGTTACTCGGGAGCTCAGCCCCAGCATTTT. This sequence encodes CASSYSGAQPQHF. The V gene is TRBV6-5, the J gene TRBJ1-5; no clear D. The germline V gene has CDR1 MNHEY and CDR2 SVGAGI. V was trimmed by 0 bases and J by 6 bases, leaving 6 bases between them. The CDR3 has 13 amino acids.

The chain is built from TRBV6-1 and TRBJ2-7; D call uncertain. Trimming removed 3 bases at V and 10 bases at J, with 10 bases between. Per the germline V gene, CDR1 is MNHNS and CDR2 is SASEGT. The CDR3 covers 11 residues. CDR3 DNA: TGTGCCAGCAGTGATCCGGTAATTCAGTACTTC. Amino acid sequence: CASSDPVIQYF.

The V gene is TRBV6-5, the J gene TRBJ1-2; D remains unclear. From germline, CDR1 is MNHEY and CDR2 SVGAGI. The CDR3 runs to 14 residues. Trimming pared 0 bases from V and 4 bases from J, leaving 9 bases between. Here the CDR3 reads CASSYSVGFYGYTF. CDR3 DNA: TGTGCCAGCAGTTACTCTGTGGGATTCTATGGCTACACCTTC.